This T cell receptor (beta chain) was observed in a study of shared clonotypes between healthy human individuals. On the study more broadly: In total, the donors were a couple of women and three men aged 18 to 49. Each donor had three CD4 naive, three CD4 memory, two CD8 naive and one CD8 memory plate.

The V segment lost 6 bases and the J segment 3 bases; nucleotides outside the gene matches: 4. The CDR3 loop spans 13 amino acids. CDR1 and CDR2 (germline): SEHNR, FQNEAQ (reference sequence). General study points: The study generally estimated greater richness for naive than memory subsets.

With regard to this clone: Its cognate antigen is unknown. In the same sample, other DNA sequences code for this CDR3.

Across several immunoSEQ plates, the genomic DNA of each subset was split evenly. The assay was immunoSEQ multiplex PCR, and TCRdb's table has in-frame clones only and misses some. The sample includes 1,500,000 or so clones, approximately 98.5% seen only once; the top ten take under 0.45%. This receptor was obtained from a man aged 25 to 45 in good health. The V gene is TRBV7-9, the J gene TRBJ1-1; TRBD1 agrees at 7 bases. The sample was naive CD4+ T cells sorted from blood. Regarding subset: CD45RA+ positively selected. CDR3 nucleotides: TGTGCCAGCAGTCCCCAGGGGGACACTGAAGCTTTCTTT. It codes for CASSPQGDTEAFF.